This T cell receptor (beta chain) was documented in a study of T-cell reconstitution after alpha-beta-depleted transplantation in children (dated by TCRdb to the mid-2010s). About the study as a whole: The study quantitatively tracked T-cell immune reconstitution after TCRalphabeta/CD19-depleted allogeneic hematopoietic cell transplantation in children using TCR repertoire profiling.

Relative to germline, V is missing 2 bases and J is missing 5 bases, with 5 bases of the junction outside any gene match. CDR1 MDHEN and CDR2 SYDVKM are derived from the germline V gene. The CDR3, cysteine through phenylalanine, is 14 amino acids long. Of the read, only the CDR3 DNA is kept; its 42 bases are in frame from base 1. A few counts support this clonotype. Its antigen is unknown. No much larger clonotype is one base removed from it; base qualities were not supplied. The method behind the library was PCR. The sequencer was an Illumina HiSeq 2500. TCR libraries were prepared with molecular barcoding, using unique molecular identifiers to normalize TCRbeta repertoire quantification. TCRdb applied fastp at Q25 and MiXCR to the public reads, then kept only in-frame beta chains. Each entry is one CDR3 protein sequence, shown with its most common DNA and genes. Here the sample has a few hundred thousand distinct CDR3 sequences; about 20% occur a single time. In total, the top ten clones hold approximately 3.9% of the sample.

This sequence originates from a human donor who donated a stem cell graft to a child with acute myeloid leukemia. The chain joins TRBV28 to TRBJ2-5, with TRBD1 matching 7 junction bases. This specimen consisted of PBMCs from the stem cell graft donor, obtained from the stem cell graft. The nucleotides are TGTGCCAGCAGTTTAAGGGGGCGCGCGGAGACCCAGTACTTC. Translation gives CASSLRGRAETQYF.